The present TCR beta chain was sequenced within a study of cytomegalovirus exposure and HLA in healthy donors. Turning to the study itself: As released early, the data held about 85 million unique TCRs from HLA-typed donors.

Findings of the study overall: Rarity held for most TCR sequences, but there were some public TCRs that occurred in many donors. An analysis done earlier found most TCR beta V segments productive about 90% or about 30% of the time.

The count of this clone is one. Its antigen is undetermined. 60 Vbeta and 13 Jbeta primers were used in PCR. TCRdb's copy holds only in-frame clones and misses some; the assay was immunoSEQ multiplex PCR. The table lists 90,000 to 140,000 clones, 60% to 85% of them singletons. Input material: PBMCs. This TCR was sampled from a woman between 40 and 50 years old in good health and CMV-seropositive.

CDR3 coding DNA: TGTGCCAGCAGCTTGGACAGGGGGGGAGAGACCCAGTACTTC. Protein sequence: CASSLDRGGETQYF. V is TRBV5-4 and J is TRBJ2-5; the D gene is possibly TRBD1 (8 bases). The V gene's germline CDR1 is SGHNT and CDR2 YYREEE (reference sequence). Trimming removed 0 bases at V and 4 bases at J, with 10 bases between. CDR3 length: 14 residues.